These 30 T cell receptor beta chains originate from one sample sequenced in a study of blood T cell repertoires in COVID-19. Assay used: immunoSEQ multiplex PCR; TCRdb lists only in-frame clones, some missing. The sample lists about 380,000 clones, roughly 90% occurring once. The sequenced material came from peripheral blood. These receptor sequences come from a man aged 35-49 years with acute or convalescent COVID-19.

V usage is TRBV5-4 and J usage is TRBJ2-1; TRBD1 matches 12 bases. Germline assignment: CDR1 SGHNT and CDR2 YYREEE (reference sequence). Germline trimming cut 4 bases from V and 8 bases from J; bases unmatched to any gene: 7. This CDR3 has 15 residues. The CDR3 protein is CASSNRDRGRHEQFF. Written as DNA, the CDR3 is TGTGCCAGCAGCAACCGGGACAGGGGGCGGCATGAGCAGTTCTTC.

The chain employs TRBV27 and TRBJ2-1, with 8 bases fitting TRBD2. The CDR3 spans 19 residues. Losses at the gene ends were 5 bases for V and 4 bases for J; bases not matched to a gene: 19. Per the germline V gene, CDR1 is MNHEY and CDR2 is SMNVEV (reference sequence). The CDR3 DNA follows: TGTGCCAGCAGTACGTTTCGTGGTCCTGCTCGGGGGGGATACAATGAGCAGTTCTTC. Its translation is CASSTFRGPARGGYNEQFF.

This chain joins TRBV27 and TRBJ1-2, with D uncertain. Germline CDR1 reads MNHEY; CDR2 reads SMNVEV (reference sequence). CDR3 length: 17 residues. Trimming cost V 0 bases and J 4 bases, with 18 bases left between them. In nucleotides, the CDR3 is TGTGCCAGCAGTTTATCTCCCGCTACCCAAAAAATCTATGGCTACACCTTC. Protein sequence: CASSLSPATQKIYGYTF.

The chain employs TRBV28 and TRBJ2-7, with TRBD2 identical over 8 bases. After removal of 4 bases from V and 5 bases from J, the junction contained 10 bases not matched to a gene. The CDR3 extends over 15 amino acids. CDR1 and CDR2 (germline): MDHEN, SYDVKM. CDR3 loop: CASSSSSGGPDEQYF. In nucleotides, the CDR3 is TGTGCCAGCAGTTCATCCTCGGGAGGGCCGGACGAGCAGTACTTC.

V gene TRBV27 combines with J gene TRBJ2-5; D remains unclear. The V gene's germline CDR1 is MNHEY and CDR2 SMNVEV (reference sequence). The germline V and J ends were trimmed by 3 bases and 4 bases, with 21 bases remaining between them. The CDR3 covers 17 residues. Here the CDR3 DNA reads TGTGCCAGCAGTTTTTTGGCGGTCCCACGATCCGCAGAGACCCAGTACTTC. Amino acids: CASSFLAVPRSAETQYF.

The CDR3 DNA reads TGTGCCAGCAGCCTGAACCGGGACAGAGGGTACGACGAGCAGTACTTC. Translated: CASSLNRDRGYDEQYF. The chain uses TRBV7-6 and TRBJ2-7, with 7 bases fitting TRBD1. J gave up 5 bases and V 5 bases, and 15 bases lay outside the gene matches. The germline gives CDR1 SGHVS, CDR2 FNYEAQ. The CDR3 covers 16 residues.

This clone has only a few counts. The chain has TRBV4-2 and TRBJ2-1; 9 bases match TRBD1. The CDR3 loop spans 16 amino acids. Per the germline V gene, CDR1 is LGHNA and CDR2 is YNFKEQ. V was clipped by 0 bases and J by 6 bases; unmatched bases: 6. The CDR3 coding sequence is TGTGCCAGCAGCCAAGAAGTTTGGACAGGGGCCAATGAGCAGTTCTTC. Amino acids: CASSQEVWTGANEQFF.

The gene calls are TRBV4-1 and TRBJ2-4; 7 nucleotides match TRBD1. V was pared by 3 bases and J by 4 bases, with 3 bases of the junction left unmatched. The germline CDR1 and CDR2 sequences are MGHRA and YSYEKL. The CDR3 is 14 residues long. The CDR3 protein is CASSHPTGKNIQYF. The CDR3 DNA reads TGCGCCAGCAGCCACCCGACAGGGAAAAACATTCAGTACTTC.

The J gene is TRBJ2-2, the V gene TRBV7-3; 8 bases are shared with TRBD2. There are 16 residues in the CDR3. V lost 2 bases to trimming and J lost 5 bases; unmatched junction nucleotides: 7. Per germline, CDR1 SGHTA and CDR2 FQGTGA. The CDR3 protein is CASSLSLKRETGELFF. CDR3 nucleotides: TGTGCCAGCAGCTTATCGCTCAAGCGGGAGACCGGGGAGCTGTTTTTT.

J is TRBJ1-1 and V is TRBV19, with unresolved D. CDR1 is LNHDA and CDR2 is SQIVND in the germline V gene (reference sequence). This CDR3 region has 14 residues. V was clipped by 0 bases and J by 1 base, with 6 bases between them. The CDR3 loop is CASSIDRGNTEAFF. CDR3 nucleotide sequence: TGTGCCAGTAGTATAGACCGGGGGAACACTGAAGCTTTCTTT.

This sequence joins TRBV9 and TRBJ2-3; 10 bases line up with TRBD2. The ends lost 0 bases at V and 0 bases at J; junction bases unmatched: 7. The CDR3 contains 18 residues. Germline V CDR1 and CDR2: SGDLS, YYNGEE. This CDR3 reads CASSVGQRGGKSTDTQYF. The CDR3 nucleotides read TGTGCCAGCAGCGTAGGCCAGCGGGGGGGCAAGAGCACAGATACGCAGTATTTT.

This sequence joins TRBV28 and TRBJ2-1; TRBD1 matches 12 bases. Germline V gene lookup returns CDR1 MDHEN and CDR2 SYDVKM. The CDR3 length is 15 residues. V dropped 8 bases and J dropped 6; count of bases not matched to a gene: 8. The CDR3 nucleotides read TGTGCCAGCGGAACCGGGACAGGGGGCATCAATGAGCAGTTCTTC. It is translated as CASGTGTGGINEQFF.

The chain uses TRBV6-6 and TRBJ2-6; TRBD1 might be the D (5 bases). The CDR3 extends over 15 amino acids. V was cut by 6 bases and J by 2 bases, with 11 bases left in between. The germline V gene has CDR1 MNHNY and CDR2 SVGAGI (reference sequence). The CDR3 sequence is CASSFLTAGANVLTF. CDR3 nucleotides: TGTGCCAGCAGCTTCCTGACAGCTGGGGCCAACGTCCTGACTTTC.

This chain connects TRBV3-1 (or the pseudogene TRBV3-2) to TRBJ2-7; possible D gene TRBD1, 5 bases. The CDR3 covers 14 residues. Between the trimmed V and J ends, which lost 4 bases and 3 bases, there was a span of 13 bases. CDR1 and CDR2 from the germline V gene are LGHDT and YNNKEL (reference sequence). CDR3 residues: CASSPRTGYYEQYF. The CDR3 DNA is TGTGCCAGCAGCCCCCGAACAGGATACTACGAGCAGTACTTC.

The V gene is TRBV28, the J gene TRBJ2-2; 9 positions agree with TRBD1. The germline CDR1 and CDR2 sequences are MDHEN and SYDVKM. This CDR3 has 14 amino acids. Unmatched junction bases numbered 5, after V lost 6 bases and J lost 6 bases. Here the CDR3 DNA reads TGTGCCAGCAGGAGGACAGGGGTTCCCGGGGAGCTGTTTTTT. It encodes CASRRTGVPGELFF.

This chain connects TRBV18 to TRBJ1-1, with a tentative D call TRBD1 (5 bases). CDR3 length: 13 amino acids. Germline lookup yields CDR1 KGHSH and CDR2 LQKENI. Trimming removed 0 bases from V and 9 bases from J, with 11 bases in between. The CDR3 bases are TGTGCCAGCTCACCACCGTCGGGGGAAAAAGCTTTCTTT. Amino acid sequence: CASSPPSGEKAFF.

The chain is built from TRBV28 and TRBJ1-4; the D gene is possibly TRBD1 (5 bases). CDR1 and CDR2 (germline): MDHEN, SYDVKM. CDR3 length equals 15 residues. Trimming stripped 7 bases from V and 4 bases from J, with 16 bases between. This chain's CDR3 is CASTPGGTGNEKLFF. The DNA of the CDR3 is TGTGCCAGCACTCCCGGAGGGACGGGTAATGAAAAACTGTTTTTT.

The chain recombines TRBV19 with TRBJ1-3; 8 nucleotides align to TRBD1. Losses at the gene ends were 6 bases for V and 0 bases for J; bases not matched to a gene: 10. CDR3 size: 17 residues. In germline, CDR1 is LNHDA, CDR2 SQIVND (reference sequence). The CDR3 DNA is TGTGCCAGTAGGGCCCCGGCACAGGGGGGCTCTGGAAACACCATATATTTT. This translates into CASRAPAQGGSGNTIYF.

The CDR3 reads CASSPSGATDTQYF. The CDR3 DNA is TGTGCCAGCAGCCCGTCCGGTGCCACAGATACGCAGTATTTT. The chain is built from TRBV7-3 and TRBJ2-3; the D is unclear. The CDR3 sequence is 14 residues long. V was clipped by 5 bases and J by 2 bases, with 11 bases between them. Germline V gives CDR1 SGHTA, CDR2 FQGTGA.

The chain carries TRBV7-9 and TRBJ1-6, with a possible D match to TRBD1 (5 bases). Looked up from germline, CDR1 is SEHNR and CDR2 is FQNEAQ (reference sequence). V dropped 5 bases and J dropped 15 bases, with 14 bases sitting between them. The CDR3 extends over 12 amino acids. CDR3 nucleotide sequence: TGTGCCAGCAGCCGCCCGGGGGGACTCCTCCACTTT. Residues: CASSRPGGLLHF.

This chain uses TRBV2 with TRBJ1-2, with D perhaps TRBD1 (5 bases). The germline gives CDR1 SNHLY, CDR2 FYNNEI. CDR3 length: 12 residues. Trimming left V 3 bases short and J 4 bases short, with 6 bases between. CDR3 sequence reads: CASSEGGYGYTF. CDR3 in DNA: TGTGCCAGCAGTGAGGGGGGCTATGGCTACACCTTC.

This chain joins TRBV18 and TRBJ2-2; a possible D gene is TRBD2 (6 bases). Looked up from germline, CDR1 is KGHSH and CDR2 is LQKENI. Trimming cost V 6 bases and J 5 bases, with 16 bases left between them. The CDR3 covers 15 residues. In nucleotides, the CDR3 is TGTGCCAGCTCGACCGGGACTGGGGCGACCGGGGAGCTGTTTTTT. Its translation is CASSTGTGATGELFF.

This clone was observed at least ten times. Other nucleotide sequences from this sample produce the same CDR3. This sequence joins TRBV7-9 and TRBJ1-4, with D unresolved. The CDR3 is 16 residues long. V lost 1 base to trimming and J lost 0 bases, with 9 bases between them. Germline CDR1 reads SEHNR; CDR2 reads FQNEAQ (reference sequence). CDR3 DNA sequence: TGTGCCAGCAGCTTAGTGTCAGGATCAACTAATGAAAAACTGTTTTTT. As protein: CASSLVSGSTNEKLFF.

The chain joins TRBV11-2 to TRBJ2-2, with D maybe TRBD2 (6 bases). From germline, CDR1 is SGHAT and CDR2 FQNNGV. This CDR3 spans 16 amino acids. The V end lost 5 bases, the J end lost 2 bases, and 15 bases lay between the germline ends. CDR3 residues: CASSRKRAENTGELFF. DNA for the CDR3: TGTGCCAGCAGCCGGAAGCGGGCGGAAAACACCGGGGAGCTGTTTTTT.

The chain employs TRBV5-4 and TRBJ2-1; 12 bases are a match to TRBD2. This CDR3 region has 20 residues. J gave up 0 bases and V 4 bases, and 14 bases lay outside the gene matches. Germline-derived CDR1 and CDR2 are SGHNT and YYREEE (reference sequence). The CDR3 coding sequence is TGTGCCAGCAGCCGGCCGGGACTAGCGGGCTTCCTAAGCTCCTACAATGAGCAGTTCTTC. It specifies CASSRPGLAGFLSSYNEQFF. The variable domain in full, with the rest retrieved from reference TRBV5-4 and TRBJ2-1, is ETGVTQSPTHLIKTRGQQVTLRCSSQSGHNTVSWYQQALGQGPQFIFQYYREEENGRGNFPPRFSGLQFPNYSSELNVNALELDDSALYLCASSRPGLAGFLSSYNEQFFGPGTRLTVL.

This sequence joins TRBV19 and TRBJ2-7; TRBD1 aligns across 9 bases. The CDR3 runs to 15 residues. Germline V gene data show CDR1 as LNHDA and CDR2 as SQIVND (reference sequence). Unmatched junction bases numbered 3, after V lost 0 bases and J lost 3 bases. CDR3 sequence reads: CASSIEGTGNYEQYF. The CDR3 region has the DNA TGTGCCAGTAGTATAGAAGGGACAGGGAACTACGAGCAGTACTTC.

Remarks on this clone: Additional DNA sequences in this sample encode the identical CDR3. The CDR3 DNA follows: TGCGCCAGCAGCCAAGCCTCGGGCTCCTACGAGCAGTACTTC. Its translation is CASSQASGSYEQYF. The chain is built from TRBV4-1 and TRBJ2-7; D uncertain. Germline V CDR1 and CDR2: MGHRA, YSYEKL. This CDR3 comprises 14 residues. V dropped 1 base and J dropped 0 bases, with 7 bases sitting between them.

The chain carries TRBV27 and TRBJ2-1; 10 nucleotides line up with TRBD2. J lost 2 bases, V lost 0 bases, and 10 bases had no gene match. This CDR3 contains 19 residues. In germline, CDR1 is MNHEY, CDR2 SMNVEV (reference sequence). CDR3 bases: TGTGCCAGCAGTTTATCGGTGGCTGCTAGCGGGGGCCCCTACAATGAGCAGTTCTTC. It specifies CASSLSVAASGGPYNEQFF.

CDR3 in DNA: TGTGCCAGCAGTCTAGGGGATGAGCAGTTCTTC. Residues: CASSLGDEQFF. The chain carries TRBV27 and TRBJ2-1; D perhaps matches TRBD1 (5 bases). Deletions cut 5 bases from V and 8 bases from J, with 7 bases between. The CDR3 is 11 amino acids. Germline-derived CDR1 and CDR2 are MNHEY and SMNVEV (reference sequence).

The chain is built from TRBV19 and TRBJ1-1, with 7 bases that match TRBD1. V lost 4 bases to trimming and J lost 0 bases; unmatched junction nucleotides: 5. The length of the CDR3 is 15 residues. Germline-derived CDR1 and CDR2 are LNHDA and SQIVND (reference sequence). The chain's CDR3 is CASSRTGRMNTEAFF. CDR3 DNA: TGTGCCAGTAGTAGGACAGGCCGGATGAACACTGAAGCTTTCTTT. Drawing the rest from reference TRBV19 and TRBJ1-1, the complete variable domain is DGGITQSPKYLFRKEGQNVTLSCEQNLNHDAMYWYRQDPGQGLRLIYYSQIVNDFQKGDIAEGYSVSREKKESFPLTVTSAQKNPTAFYLCASSRTGRMNTEAFFGQGTRLTVV.